The 32 T cell receptor beta chains presented below share a single source sample, sequenced in a study of blood T cell repertoires in COVID-19 (dated by TCRdb to between 2020 and 2021). The receptor library was made with the immunoSEQ multiplex PCR assay. In its TCRdb copy, this immuneACCESS table keeps in-frame sequences only and misses some clones. Where compared with another copy, unresolved V genes explain less than half of these, and the others have no known cause. The sample table shows 300,000 to 500,000 clones, and 85% to 90% are seen once. The ten largest clones add up to around 0.95% of the sample. Specimen: PBMCs or T cells enriched from blood (not recorded which). The source of these receptors is a woman aged 25 to 39 with acute COVID-19.

The CDR3 nucleotides read TGTGCCAGCAGCTTAGGGGGGGGAGCCCATAATTCACCCCTCCACTTT. It encodes CASSLGGGAHNSPLHF. The V and J genes are TRBV7-9 and TRBJ1-6; possible D gene TRBD1, 5 bases. Trimming removed 1 base from V and 5 bases from J, with 12 bases in between. The germline CDR1 and CDR2 sequences are SEHNR and FQNEAQ (reference sequence). The CDR3 contains 16 residues.

The CDR3 here is CASSSGTGGNTIYF. The CDR3 coding sequence is TGCGCCAGCAGCTCCGGGACAGGTGGAAACACCATATATTTT. The chain has TRBV5-1 and TRBJ1-3, with 8 positions matching TRBD1. The germline gives CDR1 SGHRS, CDR2 YFSETQ. This CDR3 spans 14 amino acids. After removal of 3 bases from V and 3 bases from J, the junction contained 2 bases not matched to a gene.

The chain employs TRBV5-8 and TRBJ1-2; 10 positions agree with TRBD1. The junction had 12 bases not matched to a gene; V was cut back by 0 bases and J by 10 bases. The CDR3 spans 16 residues. Looked up from germline, CDR1 is SGHTS and CDR2 is YDEGEE. The CDR3 coding sequence is TGTGCCAGCAGCTTGGATCGGTCGGGACAGGGGTTTTCCTACACCTTC. It yields the protein CASSLDRSGQGFSYTF.

The CDR3: CASSLGTYDSEAFF. CDR3 nucleotide sequence: TGTGCCAGCAGCCTCGGGACTTACGATAGTGAAGCTTTCTTT. The chain uses TRBV5-5 and TRBJ1-1, with TRBD1 as a possible D gene (5 bases). Germline V gene lookup returns CDR1 SGHKS and CDR2 YYEKEE (reference sequence). The V gene lost 4 bases and the J gene lost 7 bases, with 17 bases spanning the gap. The CDR3 has 14 amino acids.

V is TRBV7-2 and J is TRBJ1-2; possibly TRBD1 for D (6 bases). V gave up 9 bases and J gave up 7 bases, with 15 bases separating them. The CDR3 sequence is 12 residues long. Germline V gene lookup returns CDR1 SGHTA and CDR2 FQGNSA. CDR3 amino acids: CASTNGRGGYTF. The CDR3 nucleotides are TGTGCCAGTACCAATGGCAGGGGTGGCTACACCTTC.

This chain connects TRBV28 to TRBJ1-2; D uncertain. CDR3 length: 15 amino acids. Germline values: CDR1 MDHEN, CDR2 SYDVKM. V was trimmed by 2 bases and J by 4 bases, leaving 14 bases between them. The CDR3: CASSLVSGDSYGYTF. CDR3 DNA: TGTGCCAGCAGTTTAGTTTCCGGGGATAGCTATGGCTACACCTTC.

This sequence joins TRBV27 and TRBJ2-7; D possibly corresponds to TRBD2 (5 bases). V gave up 6 bases and J gave up 4 bases, with 16 bases separating them. The CDR3 loop spans 14 amino acids. Per germline, CDR1 MNHEY and CDR2 SMNVEV (reference sequence). CDR3 amino acids: CASSPRRGLYEQYF. CDR3 nucleotide sequence: TGTGCCAGCAGCCCCCGACGAGGACTGTACGAGCAGTACTTC.

The chain couples TRBV2 to TRBJ1-4; D ambiguous. CDR3 length: 16 amino acids. Germline loops: CDR1 SNHLY, CDR2 FYNNEI. Trimming stripped 2 bases from V and 0 bases from J, with 10 bases between. The CDR3 here is CASSENGGATNEKLFF. CDR3 nucleotides: TGTGCCAGCAGTGAAAACGGAGGAGCAACTAATGAAAAACTGTTTTTT.

The chain links TRBV12-3 or TRBV12-4 to TRBJ1-1, with D possibly being TRBD1 (6 bases). The CDR3 totals 13 residues. Trimming took off 3 bases at V and 1 base at J, with 6 bases between the two ends. The CDR3 loop is CASSLTGNTEAFF. The CDR3, as DNA: TGTGCCAGCAGTTTGACAGGGAACACTGAAGCTTTCTTT.

The chain has TRBV10-3 and TRBJ2-7; 8 nucleotides agree with TRBD1. The CDR3 extends over 14 amino acids. V lost 6 bases, J lost 5 bases, and 9 bases stayed unmatched. Germline V gene data show CDR1 as ENHRY and CDR2 as SYGVKD. This CDR3 is CAIREDRAKNEQYF. The CDR3 bases are TGTGCCATCAGGGAGGACAGGGCTAAAAACGAGCAGTACTTC.

The chain uses TRBV7-3 and TRBJ2-5; D is unclear. V shed 2 bases and J shed 1 base, with 14 bases lying between them. In germline, CDR1 is SGHTA, CDR2 FQGTGA. The CDR3 consists of 16 residues. CDR3: CASSLGSPSSQETQYF. The CDR3 DNA follows: TGTGCCAGCAGCTTAGGAAGTCCTAGTTCCCAAGAGACCCAGTACTTC. Combining the CDR3 with reference TRBV7-3 and TRBJ2-5 gives the whole variable domain GAGVSQTPSNKVTEKGKYVELRCDPISGHTALYWYRQSLGQGPEFLIYFQGTGAADDSGLPNDRFFAVRPEGSVSTLKIQRTERGDSAVYLCASSLGSPSSQETQYFGPGTRLLVL.

The CDR3 reads CATSRDWALTGGVPYEQYF. In nucleotides, the CDR3 is TGTGCCACCAGCAGAGATTGGGCACTAACTGGCGGGGTACCCTACGAGCAGTACTTC. The chain is built from TRBV15 and TRBJ2-7, with a possible D match to TRBD2 (6 bases). Trimming pared 0 bases from V and 2 bases from J, leaving 23 bases between. The CDR3 has 19 amino acids. Germline V gene data show CDR1 as LNHNV and CDR2 as YYDKDF (reference sequence). Full variable domain (outside the CDR3, taken from reference TRBV15 and TRBJ2-7): DAMVIQNPRYQVTQFGKPVTLSCSQTLNHNVMYWYQQKSSQAPKLLFHYYDKDFNNEADTPDNFQSRRPNTSFCFLDIRSPGLGDTAMYLCATSRDWALTGGVPYEQYFGPGTRLTVT.

The rearrangement uses TRBV12-3 or TRBV12-4 and TRBJ1-2; 9 bases align to TRBD1. V gave up 6 bases and J gave up 4 bases; unmatched junction bases: 3. The CDR3 spans 13 residues. DNA of the CDR3: TGTGCCAGCAGGGGGGACAGGGTCTATGGCTACACCTTC. This sequence encodes CASRGDRVYGYTF.

The J gene is TRBJ1-2, the V gene TRBV11-2; D is undetermined. The V end lost 0 bases, the J end lost 6 bases, and 11 bases lay between the germline ends. This CDR3 region has 14 residues. CDR1 is SGHAT, CDR2 FQNNGV, per germline. CDR3 amino acids: CASSLDGRLDGYTF. The CDR3 region has the DNA TGTGCCAGCAGCTTAGATGGCAGGCTTGATGGCTACACCTTC.

The rearrangement uses TRBV4-3 and TRBJ1-1; 8 bases line up with TRBD1. V shed 4 bases and J 1 base; nucleotides not matched to a gene: 8. From germline, CDR1 is LGHNA and CDR2 YSLEER. The CDR3 has 16 residues. CDR3 region: CASSLQLGTGNTEAFF. DNA of the CDR3: TGCGCCAGCAGCCTCCAACTGGGGACAGGGAACACTGAAGCTTTCTTT.

The genes are TRBV2 and TRBJ1-2, with TRBD1 matching 11 bases. This CDR3 spans 14 amino acids. The J segment lost 5 bases and the V segment lost 4 bases, leaving 3 bases of the junction unmatched. Looked up from germline, CDR1 is SNHLY and CDR2 is FYNNEI. CDR3 DNA: TGTGCCAGCAGTGGGGGACAGGGGGGATATGGCTACACCTTC. Translation: CASSGGQGGYGYTF.

This clone was recorded a few times. The chain is built from TRBV27 and TRBJ2-7; 8 bases line up with TRBD1. V lost 4 bases and J lost 1; bases outside the gene matches: 15. Germline values: CDR1 MNHEY, CDR2 SMNVEV (reference sequence). CDR3 length: 18 residues. This CDR3 reads CASSSPHPARGRSYEQYF. In DNA, the CDR3 is TGTGCCAGCAGTTCACCCCATCCCGCCAGGGGGCGTTCCTACGAGCAGTACTTC.

This chain links TRBV5-1 with TRBJ2-3; 7 positions agree with TRBD1. The junction had 11 bases not matched to a gene; V was cut back by 0 bases and J by 1 base. CDR3 size: 18 residues. The germline gives CDR1 SGHRS, CDR2 YFSETQ. CDR3 in amino acids: CASSLVIGGRRGTDTQYF. CDR3 DNA sequence: TGCGCCAGCAGCTTGGTGATAGGGGGCAGGCGGGGCACAGATACGCAGTATTTT.

The chain is built from TRBV5-6 and TRBJ2-3; D possibly corresponds to TRBD2 (6 bases). Germline V gene sequence: CDR1 SGHDT, CDR2 YYEEEE. The V end was cut by 0 bases, the J end by 9 bases, with 17 bases between. The CDR3 runs to 15 residues. CDR3 in DNA: TGTGCCAGCAGCTTGGGGCTTGGGGACTCTGGCACGCAGTATTTT. Encoded protein: CASSLGLGDSGTQYF. The full variable domain, its missing parts supplied by reference TRBV5-6 and TRBJ2-3, is DAGVTQSPTHLIKTRGQQVTLRCSPKSGHDTVSWYQQALGQGPQFIFQYYEEEERQRGNFPDRFSGHQFPNYSSELNVNALLLGDSALYLCASSLGLGDSGTQYFGPGTRLTVL.

The CDR3 region has the DNA TGTGCCATCAGTGCCGGGACACTTGGCTACACCTTC. This translates into CAISAGTLGYTF. The chain joins TRBV10-3 to TRBJ1-2, with D possibly matching TRBD1 (6 bases). V lost 4 bases to trimming and J lost 7 bases, with 10 bases between them. Looked up from germline, CDR1 is ENHRY and CDR2 is SYGVKD. The CDR3 runs 12 residues.

This chain joins TRBV5-1 and TRBJ1-4; TRBD1 agrees at 7 bases. The CDR3 runs 15 residues. Germline trimming cut 1 base from V and 3 bases from J; bases unmatched to any gene: 3. The germline V gene has CDR1 SGHRS and CDR2 YFSETQ. The CDR3 nucleotides are TGCGCCAGCAGCTTGACAGGGGCAGCTAATGAAAAACTGTTTTTT. Amino acids: CASSLTGAANEKLFF.

The V and J genes are TRBV29-1 and TRBJ1-5; TRBD1 matches 9 bases. The CDR3 is 14 amino acids. The V and J ends lost 4 bases and 7 bases, in that order; junction bases with no gene match: 8. Per germline, CDR1 SQVTM and CDR2 ANQGSEA. The CDR3 bases are TGCAGCGTTGTGGACAGGGGTATGGGGCAGCCCCAGCATTTT. It encodes CSVVDRGMGQPQHF.

The chain joins TRBV2 to TRBJ2-4; TRBD1 agrees at 8 bases. J lost 3 bases, V lost 6 bases, and 4 bases had no gene match. Germline values: CDR1 SNHLY, CDR2 FYNNEI. The CDR3 has 14 residues. The DNA of the CDR3 is TGTGCCAGCAGGACAGGGGAGAGCAAAAACATTCAGTACTTC. Protein product: CASRTGESKNIQYF.

J is TRBJ2-3 and V is TRBV30; a possible D gene is TRBD2 (7 bases). Trimming removed 2 bases from V and 4 bases from J, with 16 bases in between. The CDR3 is 15 amino acids. CDR1 GTSNPN and CDR2 SVGIG come from the germline V gene (reference sequence). The CDR3 coding sequence is TGTGCCTGGAGTCAAGGGGGGGGGCTCGCAGATACGCAGTATTTT. Its protein is CAWSQGGGLADTQYF.

The chain links TRBV29-1 to TRBJ2-7; 9 bases map to TRBD1. This CDR3 comprises 14 residues. The germline V gene encodes CDR1 SQVTM and CDR2 ANQGSEA. V shed 4 bases and J 2 bases; nucleotides not matched to a gene: 6. The CDR3 DNA sequence: TGCAGCGTTGCCCGGGACAGGGTAACCTACGAGCAGTACTTC. Its translation is CSVARDRVTYEQYF.

The chain's CDR3 is CASSHSTSGGQETQYF. As DNA, the CDR3 is TGTGCCAGCAGCCACTCGACTAGCGGGGGCCAAGAGACCCAGTACTTC. This chain joins TRBV9 and TRBJ2-5; 12 positions match TRBD2. Germline V gene sequence: CDR1 SGDLS, CDR2 YYNGEE. The CDR3 is made up of 16 amino acids. Trimming at V came to 4 bases and at J to 1 base, leaving 5 bases not matched to a gene.

This clone occurred once. In DNA, the CDR3 is TGCGCCAGCAGCCTTGGTGGGACAGGGAATGGAAACACCATATATTTT. Amino acid sequence: CASSLGGTGNGNTIYF. The V gene is TRBV5-1, the J gene TRBJ1-3; 9 bases are shared with TRBD1. This CDR3 has 16 residues. The V segment lost 4 bases and the J segment 3 bases; nucleotides outside the gene matches: 8. CDR1 and CDR2 (germline): SGHRS, YFSETQ.

The rearrangement joins TRBV7-3 to TRBJ2-3; D may be TRBD2 (5 bases). Trimming took 2 bases from V and 0 from J, leaving 12 bases between them. The CDR3 loop spans 16 amino acids. CDR1 SGHTA and CDR2 FQGTGA come from the germline V gene. The CDR3 protein is CASSLRGRSSTDTQYF. CDR3 DNA: TGTGCCAGCAGCTTACGTGGGAGATCTAGCACAGATACGCAGTATTTT.

The CDR3 DNA reads as TGTGCCAGCAGTCCCGGGCGCTGGGGGCAGGACAATGAGCAGTTCTTC. Amino acid sequence: CASSPGRWGQDNEQFF. V and J are TRBV5-6 and TRBJ2-1; TRBD1 is a possible D gene (6 bases). This CDR3 region has 16 residues. Trimming removed 5 bases at V and 5 bases at J, with 20 bases between. Germline V gene lookup returns CDR1 SGHDT and CDR2 YYEEEE.

The rearrangement joins TRBV7-9 to TRBJ2-6; D ambiguous. The CDR3 is made up of 14 amino acids. V shed 8 bases and J shed 0 bases, with 8 bases lying between them. Germline V gene sequence: CDR1 SEHNR, CDR2 FQNEAQ (reference sequence). The CDR3 DNA reads TGTGCCAGCCCTGTTCTCTCTGGGGCCAACGTCCTGACTTTC. Its translation is CASPVLSGANVLTF. The variable domain in full, with the rest retrieved from reference TRBV7-9 and TRBJ2-6, is DTGVSQNPRHKITKRGQNVTFRCDPISEHNRLYWYRQTLGQGPEFLTYFQNEAQLEKSRLLSDRFSAERPKGSFSTLEIQRTEQGDSAMYLCASPVLSGANVLTFGAGSRLTVL.

This chain uses TRBV3-1 (or the pseudogene TRBV3-2) with TRBJ2-7; TRBD2 might be the D (5 bases). The germline V gene encodes CDR1 LGHDT and CDR2 YNNKEL (reference sequence). This CDR3 contains 14 residues. Trimming cost V 3 bases and J 6 bases, with 15 bases left between them. The CDR3 reads CASSQLGVPGEQYF. CDR3 DNA sequence: TGTGCCAGCAGCCAGCTCGGGGTACCCGGCGAGCAGTACTTC.

This chain links TRBV9 with TRBJ2-1; 7 bases map to TRBD1. The CDR3 totals 14 residues. Germline V CDR1 and CDR2: SGDLS, YYNGEE. Trimming cost V 3 bases and J 9 bases; bases outside gene matches: 9. The CDR3, as DNA: TGTGCCAGCAGCGAAGGGGGCCTCGGTTTTGAGCAGTTCTTC. It encodes CASSEGGLGFEQFF. Full variable domain (outside the CDR3, taken from reference TRBV9 and TRBJ2-1): DSGVTQTPKHLITATGQRVTLRCSPRSGDLSVYWYQQSLDQGLQFLIQYYNGEERAKGNILERFSAQQFPDLHSELNLSSLELGDSALYFCASSEGGLGFEQFFGPGTRLTVL.